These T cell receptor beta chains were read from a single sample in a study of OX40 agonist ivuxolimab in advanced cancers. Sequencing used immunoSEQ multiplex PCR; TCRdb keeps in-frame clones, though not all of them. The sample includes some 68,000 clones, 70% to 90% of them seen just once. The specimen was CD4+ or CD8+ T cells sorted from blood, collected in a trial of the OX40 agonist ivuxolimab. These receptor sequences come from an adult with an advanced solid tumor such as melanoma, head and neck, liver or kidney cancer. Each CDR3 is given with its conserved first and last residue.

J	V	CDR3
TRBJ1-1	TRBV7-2	CASSLGTDMNTEAFF
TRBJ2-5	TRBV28	CASSKGGAGEETQYF
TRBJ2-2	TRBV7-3	CASSLGLHSGELFF
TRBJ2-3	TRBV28	CASRPGQGAIDTQYF
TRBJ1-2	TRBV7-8	CASSLRGVGYGYTF
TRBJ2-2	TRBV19	CASSQGAFNHGELFF
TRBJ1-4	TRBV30	CAWSVRSNEKLFF
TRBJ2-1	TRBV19	CASSITPEAYNEQFF
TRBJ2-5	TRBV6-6	CASSRQGQETQYF
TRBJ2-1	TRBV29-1	CSVDHTGLVQQFF